A single sample is the source of the 13 T cell receptor beta chains below, sequenced in a study of blood T cells in healthy people across ages. Primers used in a second PCR of about 7 to 11 cycles were a sample-barcoded 5' primer and a J-beta primer mix. TCRdb independently ran MiXCR on the 5' RACE reads; one entry per CDR3 protein. The data hold roughly 1,500,000 distinct CDR3 sequences, with about 40% observed a single time. The specimen was blood. These receptors were collected from a young woman in good health.

The chain has TRBV30 and TRBJ2-1, with 11 bases identical to TRBD2. The CDR3 is 14 amino acids. The germline gives CDR1 GTSNPN, CDR2 SVGIG (reference sequence). Trimming removed 3 bases from V and 6 bases from J; junction bases left unmatched: 4. The CDR3 reads CAWRDTSGGNEQFF. The CDR3 DNA follows: TGTGCCTGGAGGGACACTAGCGGGGGCAATGAGCAGTTCTTC.

The chain carries TRBV6-5 and TRBJ1-2, with D maybe TRBD1 (5 bases). Looked up from germline, CDR1 is MNHEY and CDR2 is SVGAGI. This CDR3 spans 14 amino acids. Trimming cost V 7 bases and J 10 bases, with 22 bases left between them. CDR3 residues: CASTSQGTVVDYTF. CDR3 DNA: TGTGCCAGCACCTCCCAAGGGACGGTGGTTGACTACACCTTC.

The chain uses TRBV7-2 and TRBJ1-2; 8 nucleotides agree with TRBD1. Germline loops: CDR1 SGHTA, CDR2 FQGNSA. The CDR3 has 15 residues. After removal of 2 bases from V and 8 bases from J, the junction contained 10 bases not matched to a gene. In DNA form, the CDR3 reads TGTGCCAGCAGCTTAATTGCCGACAGGGGTGAGGGCTACACCTTC. Translating it yields CASSLIADRGEGYTF. Full variable domain (missing parts from reference TRBV7-2 and TRBJ1-2): GAGVSQSPSNKVTEKGKDVELRCDPISGHTALYWYRQSLGQGLEFLIYFQGNSAPDKSGLPSDRFSAERTGGSVSTLTIQRTQQEDSAVYLCASSLIADRGEGYTFGSGTRLTVV.

The gene calls are TRBV6-5 and TRBJ2-7; D unresolved. The V end was cut by 6 bases, the J end by 0 bases, with 15 bases between. The CDR3 is 15 residues long. Germline V gives CDR1 MNHEY, CDR2 SVGAGI. In DNA form, the CDR3 reads TGTGCCAGCAGCGTGAGCCCACTGAGCTCCTACGAGCAGTACTTC. This sequence encodes CASSVSPLSSYEQYF.

The J gene is TRBJ2-1, the V gene TRBV3-1; 12 positions match TRBD1. The CDR3 runs 18 residues. Germline values: CDR1 LGHDT, CDR2 YNNKEL (reference sequence). Trimming took 2 bases from V and 5 from J; bases not matched to a gene: 10. The CDR3 DNA reads as TGTGCCAGCAGCCAATGGGACAGGGGGCAAGAGGGGCACAATGAGCAGTTCTTC. Translating gives CASSQWDRGQEGHNEQFF.

This clonotype was detected a few times. The rearrangement uses TRBV5-1 and TRBJ2-3; no reliable D call. The ends were cut back, 4 bases at V and 2 bases at J, with 11 bases in the middle. The CDR3 covers 14 residues. Per germline, CDR1 SGHRS and CDR2 YFSETQ. The CDR3 DNA sequence: TGCGCCAGCAGCGTTCAGCAGCACACAGATACGCAGTATTTT. Translating it yields CASSVQQHTDTQYF.

The chain couples TRBV25-1 to TRBJ1-2; D is uncertain. The V gene's germline CDR1 is MGHDK and CDR2 SYGVNS. With 3 bases removed from V and 8 bases from J, the gap between germline ends came to 16 bases. This CDR3 is 14 amino acids long. CDR3 residues: CASSDSRSRWGYTF. DNA for the CDR3: TGTGCCAGCAGTGATTCCAGATCCCGGTGGGGCTACACCTTC.

The rearrangement joins TRBV24-1 to TRBJ2-7, with a tentative D call TRBD2 (5 bases). Judging by the DNA end, TRBJ2-5 fits better; the J call may be wrong. The CDR3 spans 17 residues. Germline V lookup: CDR1 KGHDR, CDR2 SFDVKD. CDR3 DNA: TGTGCCACCAGTGACCCACCCTCCGGGGTACATGGAGAGACCCAGTACTTC. Its translation is CATSDPPSGVHGETQYF.

The chain has TRBV5-1 and TRBJ2-5; D may be TRBD1 or TRBD2 (5 bases each). The CDR3 is made up of 12 amino acids. Looked up from germline, CDR1 is SGHRS and CDR2 is YFSETQ. The V gene lost 7 bases and the J gene lost 11 bases, with 18 bases spanning the gap. The CDR3 is CASEGHLGEQYF. CDR3 sequence (DNA): TGCGCCAGCGAGGGGCATTTGGGGGAGCAGTACTTC.

The V and J genes are TRBV10-3 and TRBJ1-5, with D possibly matching TRBD1 (6 bases). This CDR3 spans 16 amino acids. In germline, CDR1 is ENHRY, CDR2 SYGVKD. Deletions cut 3 bases from V and 0 bases from J, with 12 bases between. The CDR3 bases are TGTGCCATCAGTGAACGAGAGGGGGATAGCAATCAGCCCCAGCATTTT. Protein: CAISEREGDSNQPQHF.

This clonotype was recorded many times. V gene TRBV4-1 combines with J gene TRBJ2-7; D is unclear. Per germline, CDR1 MGHRA and CDR2 YSYEKL. CDR3 length equals 13 residues. Between the trimmed V and J ends, which lost 1 base and 1 base, there was a span of 5 bases. The CDR3 DNA reads as TGCGCCAGCAGCCAAGCCAGGTCCTACGAGCAGTACTTC. Amino acids: CASSQARSYEQYF.

The chain recombines TRBV10-3 with TRBJ1-4; TRBD1 matches at 9 bases. Per germline, CDR1 ENHRY and CDR2 SYGVKD. This CDR3 region has 12 residues. J lost 8 bases, V lost 8 bases, and 3 bases had no gene match. DNA for the CDR3: TGTGCCATCGGGACAGGGAAAGAAAAACTGTTTTTT. It is translated as CAIGTGKEKLFF.

J is TRBJ2-7 and V is TRBV3-1; D tentatively fits TRBD1 or TRBD2 (5 bases each). Trimming removed 3 bases from V and 1 base from J, with 7 bases in between. The germline CDR1 and CDR2 sequences are LGHDT and YNNKEL (reference sequence). The CDR3 contains 13 residues. The CDR3 DNA reads TGTGCCAGCAGCCACGGGGCTTCCTACGAGCAGTACTTC. Translated: CASSHGASYEQYF.